This is a list of T cell receptor beta chains from one sample in a study of T cell responses to AZD1222 COVID-19 vaccine. The protocol was immunoSEQ multiplex PCR, while the TCRdb copy is restricted to in-frame clones and leaves out a portion. The sample has more than 50,000 clones, around 84% seen once. Sequences were derived from peripheral blood, sampled on day 0 of AZD1222 vaccination. Source of these receptors: an adult in good health. The CDR3 runs from the conserved cysteine through the conserved F or W. Fields, in order: V gene, D gene, clone size, J gene, CDR3 protein, CDR3 DNA. A D gene is named only where the DNA matches it firmly. Clone size is not always given. Where it is, it says once, few, many or a class for expanded clones.

>TRBV15|-|few|TRBJ2-2
CATSIVVNTGELFF
TGTGCCACCAGCATCGTGGTCAACACCGGGGAGCTGTTTTTT
>TRBV6-5|TRBD1|few|TRBJ2-1
CASSYSGQGRYNEQFF
TGTGCCAGCAGTTACTCGGGACAGGGGCGGTACAATGAGCAGTTCTTC
>TRBV10-3|-|-|TRBJ2-2
CAISERGAGELFF
TGTGCCATCAGTGAAAGAGGCGCCGGGGAGCTGTTTTTT
>TRBV9|-|once|TRBJ2-1
CASSLSPGDEQFF
TGTGCCAGCAGCTTATCTCCTGGCGATGAGCAGTTCTTC
>TRBV4-3|-|-|TRBJ2-7
CASSLGTGVIDEQYF
TGCGCCAGCAGCCTGGGAACGGGAGTTATCGACGAGCAGTACTTC
>TRBV15|-|-|TRBJ2-5
CATSRGGAVGGETQYF
TGTGCCACCAGCAGAGGGGGAGCGGTAGGGGGGGAGACCCAGTACTTC
>TRBV7-2|TRBD1|once|TRBJ1-2
CASSPGQGRSYGYTF
TGTGCCAGCAGCCCCGGACAGGGAAGGAGCTATGGCTACACCTTC
>TRBV9|-|-|TRBJ1-2
CASSPINTNYGYTF
TGTGCCAGCAGCCCCATCAACACAAACTATGGCTACACCTTC
>TRBV7-2|-|-|TRBJ1-4
CASSPARGTSEKLFF
TGTGCCAGCAGCCCTGCCCGGGGTACTAGTGAAAAACTGTTTTTT
>TRBV7-2|-|-|TRBJ2-3
CASSSNWGKDTQYF
TGTGCCAGCAGCTCGAACTGGGGGAAAGATACGCAGTATTTT
>TRBV6-1|-|-|TRBJ1-2
CASSEPDRSGRKDYGYTF
TGTGCCAGCAGTGAGCCCGATCGGTCAGGGCGGAAGGACTATGGCTACACCTTC
>TRBV19|-|-|TRBJ1-2
CASSTGASGHYGYTF
TGTGCCAGTAGTACTGGGGCCTCGGGGCACTATGGCTACACCTTC
>TRBV7-8|-|-|TRBJ2-1
CASSFSGTRPYNEQFF
TGTGCCAGCAGCTTTTCCGGGACAAGACCCTACAATGAGCAGTTCTTC
>TRBV2|-|-|TRBJ1-1
CASTEKGGGYTEAFF
TGTGCCAGCACCGAAAAAGGGGGAGGATACACTGAAGCTTTCTTT
>TRBV10-3|TRBD2|-|TRBJ2-1
CAISESRLAGGPFVF
TGTGCCATCAGTGAGTCAAGGTTAGCGGGAGGGCCTTTCGTCTTC
>TRBV14|TRBD2|-|TRBJ2-2
CASSPLSGRHTGELFF
TGTGCCAGCAGCCCTCTAAGCGGGAGACACACCGGGGAGCTGTTTTTT
>TRBV2|-|-|TRBJ2-2
CASSTPQGTGELFF
TGTGCCAGCAGTACCCCTCAGGGAACCGGGGAGCTGTTTTTT
>TRBV5-1|-|-|TRBJ2-5
CASSSRSGTGQETQYF
TGCGCCAGCAGCTCCCGGTCGGGGACTGGCCAAGAGACCCAGTACTTC
>TRBV11-2|-|-|TRBJ2-5
CASSLDRQTQYF
TGTGCCAGCAGCTTAGATAGGCAGACCCAGTACTTC
>TRBV19|TRBD2|once|TRBJ2-5
CASSAGVQETQYF
TGTGCCAGTAGTGCGGGGGTCCAAGAGACCCAGTACTTC
>TRBV29-1|-|once|TRBJ2-7
CSVVQSPVEEQYF
TGCAGCGTTGTTCAGAGCCCCGTTGAAGAGCAGTACTTC
>TRBV6-5|-|once|TRBJ1-6
CASSYSTPGDNSPLHF
TGTGCCAGCAGTTACTCGACTCCAGGGGATAATTCACCCCTCCACTTT
>TRBV10-2|TRBD2|-|TRBJ2-4
CASSEQTEREDRSF
TGCGCCAGCAGTGAACAAACGGAGCGGGAGGACAGATCCTTC
>TRBV28|-|-|TRBJ2-7
CASSFGGYSSYEQYF
TGTGCCAGCAGTTTCGGCGGGTATAGCTCCTACGAGCAGTACTTC
>TRBV6-5|-|-|TRBJ1-1
CASSLVGGGTEAFF
TGTGCCAGCAGTTTAGTTGGGGGAGGGACTGAAGCTTTCTTT
>TRBV5-1|-|-|TRBJ1-1
CASSSGAGNTEAFF
TGCGCCAGCAGCTCAGGTGCGGGGAACACTGAAGCTTTCTTT
>TRBV7-3|TRBD2|-|TRBJ2-3
CASSLSPGGRFTDTQYF
TGTGCCAGCAGCTTAAGTCCAGGCGGGAGGTTTACAGATACGCAGTATTTT
>TRBV18|TRBD2|-|TRBJ2-3
CASSPPLDSGRTDTQYF
TGTGCCAGCTCACCACCGCTTGACAGCGGGAGAACAGATACGCAGTATTTT
>TRBV27|TRBD1|-|TRBJ2-4
CASSNRGRRENIQYF
TGTGCCAGCAGCAACAGGGGGCGGAGGGAAAACATTCAGTACTTC
>TRBV27|-|-|TRBJ2-7
CASSLGVPSSYEQYF
TGTGCCAGCAGTTTAGGAGTACCGAGCTCCTACGAGCAGTACTTC